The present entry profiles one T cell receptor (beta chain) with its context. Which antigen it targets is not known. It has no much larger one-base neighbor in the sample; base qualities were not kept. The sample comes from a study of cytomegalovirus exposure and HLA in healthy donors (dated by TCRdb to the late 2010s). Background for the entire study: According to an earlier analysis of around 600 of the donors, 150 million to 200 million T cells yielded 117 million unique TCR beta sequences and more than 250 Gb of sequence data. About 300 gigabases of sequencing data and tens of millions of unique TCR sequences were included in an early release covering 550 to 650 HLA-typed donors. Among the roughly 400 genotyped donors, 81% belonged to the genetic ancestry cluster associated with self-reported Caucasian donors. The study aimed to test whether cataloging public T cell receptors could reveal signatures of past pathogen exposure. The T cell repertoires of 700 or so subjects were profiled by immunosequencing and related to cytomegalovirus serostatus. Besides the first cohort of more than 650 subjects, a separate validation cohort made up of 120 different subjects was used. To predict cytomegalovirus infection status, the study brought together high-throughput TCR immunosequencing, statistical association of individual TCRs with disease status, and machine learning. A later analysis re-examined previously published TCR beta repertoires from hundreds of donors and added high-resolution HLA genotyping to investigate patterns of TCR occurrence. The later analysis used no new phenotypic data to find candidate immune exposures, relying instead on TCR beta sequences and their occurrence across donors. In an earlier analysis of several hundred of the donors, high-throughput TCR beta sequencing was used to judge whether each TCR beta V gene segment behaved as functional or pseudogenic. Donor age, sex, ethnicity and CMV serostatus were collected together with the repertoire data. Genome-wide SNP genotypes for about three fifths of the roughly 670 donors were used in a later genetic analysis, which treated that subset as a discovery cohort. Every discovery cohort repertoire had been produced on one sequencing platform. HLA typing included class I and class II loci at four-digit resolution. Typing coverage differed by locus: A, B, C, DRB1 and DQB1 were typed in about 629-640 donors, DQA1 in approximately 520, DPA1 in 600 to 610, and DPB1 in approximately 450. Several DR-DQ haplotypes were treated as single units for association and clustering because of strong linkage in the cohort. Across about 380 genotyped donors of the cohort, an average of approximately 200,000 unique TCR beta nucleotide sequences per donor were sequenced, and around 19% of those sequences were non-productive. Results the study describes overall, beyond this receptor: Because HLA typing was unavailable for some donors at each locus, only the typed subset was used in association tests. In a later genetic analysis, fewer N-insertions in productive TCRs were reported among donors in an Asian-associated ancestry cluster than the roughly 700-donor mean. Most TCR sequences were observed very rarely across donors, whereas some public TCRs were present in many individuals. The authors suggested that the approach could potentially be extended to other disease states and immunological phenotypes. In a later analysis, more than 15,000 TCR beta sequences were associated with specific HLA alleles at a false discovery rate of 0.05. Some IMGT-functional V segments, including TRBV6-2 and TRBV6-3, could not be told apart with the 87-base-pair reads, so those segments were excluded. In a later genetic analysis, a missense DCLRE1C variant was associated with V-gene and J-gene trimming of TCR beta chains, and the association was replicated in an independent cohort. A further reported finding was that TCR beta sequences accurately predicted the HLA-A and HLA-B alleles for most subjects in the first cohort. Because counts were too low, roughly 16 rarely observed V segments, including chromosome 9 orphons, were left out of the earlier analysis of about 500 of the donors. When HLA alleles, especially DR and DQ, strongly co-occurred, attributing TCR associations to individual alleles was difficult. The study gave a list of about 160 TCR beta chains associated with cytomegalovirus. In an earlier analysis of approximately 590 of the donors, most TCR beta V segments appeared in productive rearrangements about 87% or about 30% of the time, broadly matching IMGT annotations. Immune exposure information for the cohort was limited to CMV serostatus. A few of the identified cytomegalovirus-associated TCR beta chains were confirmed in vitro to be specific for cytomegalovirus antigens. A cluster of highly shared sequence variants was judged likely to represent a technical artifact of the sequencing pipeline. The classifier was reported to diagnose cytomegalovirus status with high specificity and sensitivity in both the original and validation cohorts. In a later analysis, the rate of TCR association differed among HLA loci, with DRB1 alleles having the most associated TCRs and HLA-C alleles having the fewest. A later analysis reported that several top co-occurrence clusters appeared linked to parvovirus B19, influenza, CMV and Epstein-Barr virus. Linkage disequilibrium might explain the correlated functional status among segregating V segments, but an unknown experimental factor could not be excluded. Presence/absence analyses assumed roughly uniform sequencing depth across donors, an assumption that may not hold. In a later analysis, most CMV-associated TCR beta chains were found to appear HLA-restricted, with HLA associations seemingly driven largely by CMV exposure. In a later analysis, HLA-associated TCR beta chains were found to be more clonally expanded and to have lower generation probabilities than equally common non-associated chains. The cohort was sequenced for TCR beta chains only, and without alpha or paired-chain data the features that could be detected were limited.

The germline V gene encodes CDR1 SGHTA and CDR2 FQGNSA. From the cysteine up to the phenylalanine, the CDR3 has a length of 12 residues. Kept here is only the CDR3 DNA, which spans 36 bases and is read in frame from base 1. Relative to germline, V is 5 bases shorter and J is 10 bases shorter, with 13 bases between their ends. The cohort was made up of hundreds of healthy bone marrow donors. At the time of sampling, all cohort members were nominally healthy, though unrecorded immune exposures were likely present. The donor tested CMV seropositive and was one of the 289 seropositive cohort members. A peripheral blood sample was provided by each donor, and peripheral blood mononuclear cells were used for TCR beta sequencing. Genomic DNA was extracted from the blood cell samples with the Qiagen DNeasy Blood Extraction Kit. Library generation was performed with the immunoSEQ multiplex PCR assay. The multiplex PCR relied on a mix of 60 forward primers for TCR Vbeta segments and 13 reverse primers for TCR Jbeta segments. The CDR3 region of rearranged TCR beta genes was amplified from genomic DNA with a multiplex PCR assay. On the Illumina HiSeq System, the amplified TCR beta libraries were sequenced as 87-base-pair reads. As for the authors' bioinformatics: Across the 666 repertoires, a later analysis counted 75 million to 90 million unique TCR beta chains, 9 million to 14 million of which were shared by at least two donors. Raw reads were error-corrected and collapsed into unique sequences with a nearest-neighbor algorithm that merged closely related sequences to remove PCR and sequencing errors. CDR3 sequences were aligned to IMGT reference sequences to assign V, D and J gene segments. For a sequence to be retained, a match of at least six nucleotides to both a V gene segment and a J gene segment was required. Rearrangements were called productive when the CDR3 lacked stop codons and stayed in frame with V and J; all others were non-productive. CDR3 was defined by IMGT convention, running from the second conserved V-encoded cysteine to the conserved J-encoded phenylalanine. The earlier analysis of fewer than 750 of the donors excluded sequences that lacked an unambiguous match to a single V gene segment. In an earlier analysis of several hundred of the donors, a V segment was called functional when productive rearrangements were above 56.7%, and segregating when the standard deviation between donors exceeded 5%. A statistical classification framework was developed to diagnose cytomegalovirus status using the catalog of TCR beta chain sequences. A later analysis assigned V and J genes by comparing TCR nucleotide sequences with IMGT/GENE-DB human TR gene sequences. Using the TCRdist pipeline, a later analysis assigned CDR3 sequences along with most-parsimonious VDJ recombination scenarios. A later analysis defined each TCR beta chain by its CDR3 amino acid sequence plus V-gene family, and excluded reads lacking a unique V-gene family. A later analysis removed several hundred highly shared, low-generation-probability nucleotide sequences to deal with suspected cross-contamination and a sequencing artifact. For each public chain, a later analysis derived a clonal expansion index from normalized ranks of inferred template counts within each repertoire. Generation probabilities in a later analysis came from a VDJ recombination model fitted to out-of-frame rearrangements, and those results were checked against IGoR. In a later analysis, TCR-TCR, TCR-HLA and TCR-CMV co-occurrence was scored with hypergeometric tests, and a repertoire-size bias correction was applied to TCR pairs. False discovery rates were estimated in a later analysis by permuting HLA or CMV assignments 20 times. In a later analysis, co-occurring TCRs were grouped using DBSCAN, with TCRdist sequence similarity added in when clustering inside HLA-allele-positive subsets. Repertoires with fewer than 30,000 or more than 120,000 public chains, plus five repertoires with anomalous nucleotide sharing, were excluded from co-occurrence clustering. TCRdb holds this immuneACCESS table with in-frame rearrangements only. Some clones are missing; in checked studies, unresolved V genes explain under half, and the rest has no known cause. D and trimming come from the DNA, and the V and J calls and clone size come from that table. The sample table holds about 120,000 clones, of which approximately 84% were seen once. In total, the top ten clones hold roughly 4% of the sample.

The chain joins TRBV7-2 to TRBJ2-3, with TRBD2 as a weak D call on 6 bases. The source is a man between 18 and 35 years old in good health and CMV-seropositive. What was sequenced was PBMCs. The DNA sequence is TGTGCCAGCAGCCAGACAGCGGGTGCGCAGTATTTT. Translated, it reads CASSQTAGAQYF.